This TCR beta chain was sequenced in a study of T-cell memory formation after mild COVID-19. About the study: Clusters of TCRs were largely donor specific. General study findings and limits: Mainly in CM and EM were contracting CD4+ clones; CD8+ were in EMRA. Clonal second-wave expansions that peaked on day 37 had unconfirmed SARS-CoV-2 specificity.

This clonotype has just a few counts. Its antigen is currently unknown. The authors produced TCR alpha and TCR beta cDNA libraries with sample barcodes and UMIs by 5'RACE using constant-segment primers. TCRdb passed the 5' RACE reads through MiXCR, listing each CDR3 protein once. The repertoire includes 150,000 to 200,000 distinct CDR3 sequences, more than 9% of them detected once, and more than 3.5% sits in the top ten. This CDR3 contains 17 residues. Trimming took 1 base from V and 1 from J; bases not matched to a gene: 8. Per germline, CDR1 LGHNA and CDR2 YSLEER. The chain joins TRBV4-3 to TRBJ2-3; 7 nucleotides align to TRBD1. What was sequenced was PBMCs or a T cell subset sorted from them (not recorded which). The receptor's source is a man aged 18 to 30 who had mild COVID-19 (a few samples of this study predate the infection). Cell type and time point are not known. CDR3 in DNA: TGCGCCAGCAGCCAAGGGATACAGGGGTGGCGCACAGATACGCAGTATTTT. Protein product: CASSQGIQGWRTDTQYF.